This T cell receptor (beta chain) was observed in a study of read filtering for tumor transcriptome and immune sequencing. Background on the study: Mean patient age was about 66 years, range about 47 to 85; 16 to 20 male, 12 to 15 female. RNA-seq yielded only roughly 75 to 1273 TCR reads, IR-seq about 3.5 to 11 million.

The library was built from 400 ng RNA with molecular barcoded adaptors for alpha/delta and beta/gamma chains. TCRdb independently ran MiXCR on the reads; one entry per CDR3 protein. Among approximately 90,000 distinct CDR3 sequences listed, roughly an eighth were seen once. Germline V lookup: CDR1 SGHDN, CDR2 FVKESK. The CDR3 loop spans 14 amino acids. Trimming left V 5 bases short and J 3 bases short, with 11 bases between. This clonotype was counted many times. The chain links TRBV14 to TRBJ2-1; D tentatively fits TRBD1 or TRBD2 (5 bases each). The clonotype originates from a donor aged 40 or over with multiple myeloma. The sequenced sample consisted of a population of CD138-negative cells sorted from bone marrow. CDR3 coding DNA: TGTGCCAGCAGCGCCCGGGGCGGCTACAATGAGCAGTTCTTC. Protein product: CASSARGGYNEQFF.